This is a list of T cell receptor beta chains from one sample in a study of shared T cell receptors in the human thymus. Using immunoSEQ multiplex PCR, the repertoire was profiled, and TCRdb retains in-frame clones only, with some absent. The table lists 640,000 or so clones, around 87% of them singletons, with roughly 0.0094% in the top ten. This sample also appeared in a second study, on human thymus T cells.

Sequenced input: thymocytes. These receptors all stem from a boy under two years old with a congenital heart defect. Both conserved end residues are part of each CDR3. D genes are given only for firm matches. Clone size, where shown, is once, few, many, or a class for clones that have expanded.

D,J,size,V,CDR3,DNA
-,TRBJ2-7,-,TRBV20-1,CSASWHEQYF,TGCAGTGCTAGTTGGCACGAGCAGTACTTC
TRBD2,TRBJ2-5,-,TRBV14,CASSRTAGGGETQYF,TGTGCCAGCAGCCGCACAGCGGGAGGGGGAGAGACCCAGTACTTC
-,TRBJ1-1,-,TRBV19,CASSTGGRAFF,TGTGCCAGTAGTACGGGGGGGCGAGCTTTCTTT
-,TRBJ1-5,-,TRBV23-1,CASSPRSTGQPQHF,TGCGCCAGCAGTCCTCGGAGCACGGGGCAGCCCCAGCATTTT
-,TRBJ2-7,-,TRBV16,CASSQSQGQLYEQYF,TGTGCCAGCAGCCAATCTCAAGGACAGCTCTACGAGCAGTACTTC
TRBD2,TRBJ2-7,-,TRBV11-2,CASSSSGFRSYEQYF,TGTGCCAGCAGTTCTAGCGGGTTCCGCTCCTACGAGCAGTACTTC
-,TRBJ1-3,-,TRBV11-2,CASSLGQSGNTIYF,TGTGCCAGCAGCCTTGGACAGTCTGGAAACACCATATATTTT
TRBD1,TRBJ2-4,-,TRBV5-6,CASSPWSDRGGDIQYF,TGTGCCAGCAGCCCGTGGTCCGACAGGGGTGGGGACATTCAGTACTTC
-,TRBJ2-6,-,TRBV7-6,CASSPLGRSVATGANVLTF,TGTGCCAGCAGCCCCTTAGGTAGGAGTGTAGCAACTGGGGCCAACGTCCTGACTTTC
TRBD2,TRBJ2-2,once,TRBV15,CATNGGEGDTGELFF,TGTGCCACCAACGGGGGGGAGGGGGACACCGGGGAGCTGTTTTTT
TRBD1,TRBJ2-7,-,TRBV5-1,CASSLEYRDREPKEQYF,TGCGCCAGCAGCTTGGAGTACCGGGACAGGGAGCCGAAAGAGCAGTACTTC
-,TRBJ1-1,-,TRBV14,CASSRGAALNTEAFF,TGTGCCAGCAGCCGTGGGGCAGCCTTGAACACTGAAGCTTTCTTT
TRBD1,TRBJ2-7,few,TRBV6-6,CAGSLGQVLPYEQYF,TGTGCCGGCAGCTTGGGACAGGTCCTTCCCTACGAGCAGTACTTC
-,TRBJ2-1,-,TRBV2,CASNKNNEQFF,TGTGCCAGCAACAAAAACAATGAGCAGTTCTTC
-,TRBJ1-2,-,TRBV6-5,CASSYGTQGTYGYTF,TGTGCCAGCAGTTACGGGACACAGGGTACCTATGGCTACACCTTC
TRBD1,TRBJ2-3,-,TRBV27,CASSFLPRTGGIDTQYF,TGTGCCAGCAGTTTCTTGCCTCGGACAGGGGGCATAGATACGCAGTATTTT
-,TRBJ1-1,few,TRBV18,CASSPPGAGDAFF,TGTGCCAGCTCACCACCGGGTGCCGGAGACGCTTTCTTT
-,TRBJ1-5,-,TRBV2,CASSPRQDQPQHF,TGTGCCAGCTCACCTCGCCAGGATCAGCCCCAGCATTTT
-,TRBJ1-4,-,TRBV7-2,CASSLGGWGVEKLFF,TGTGCCAGCAGCCTGGGAGGATGGGGCGTTGAAAAACTGTTTTTT
TRBD2,TRBJ2-7,-,TRBV10-1,CASSESVLAGVYEQYF,TGCGCCAGCAGTGAGTCAGTCCTAGCGGGTGTCTACGAGCAGTACTTC
-,TRBJ2-1,few,TRBV18,CASSPPRAPYNEQFF,TGTGCCAGCTCACCCCCCAGGGCCCCTTACAATGAGCAGTTCTTC